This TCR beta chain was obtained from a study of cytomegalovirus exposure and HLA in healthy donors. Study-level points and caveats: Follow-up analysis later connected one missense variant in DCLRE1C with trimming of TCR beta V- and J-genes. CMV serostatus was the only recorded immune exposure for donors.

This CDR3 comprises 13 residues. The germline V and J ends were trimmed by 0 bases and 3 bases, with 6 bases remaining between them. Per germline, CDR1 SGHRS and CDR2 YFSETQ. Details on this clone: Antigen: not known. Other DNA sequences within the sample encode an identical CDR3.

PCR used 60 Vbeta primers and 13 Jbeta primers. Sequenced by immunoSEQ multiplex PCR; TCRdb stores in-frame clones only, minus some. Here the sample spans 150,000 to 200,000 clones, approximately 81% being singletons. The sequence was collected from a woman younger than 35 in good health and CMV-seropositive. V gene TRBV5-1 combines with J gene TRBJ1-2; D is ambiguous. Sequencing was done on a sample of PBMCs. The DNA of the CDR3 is TGCGCCAGCAGCTTGGGCGGAGACTATGGCTACACCTTC. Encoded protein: CASSLGGDYGYTF. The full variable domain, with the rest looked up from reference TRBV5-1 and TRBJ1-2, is KAGVTQTPRYLIKTRGQQVTLSCSPISGHRSVSWYQQTPGQGLQFLFEYFSETQRNKGNFPGRFSGRQFSNSRSEMNVSTLELGDSALYLCASSLGGDYGYTFGSGTRLTVV.